This section outlines one T cell receptor beta chain sequence together with its context. The repertoire was sequenced with immunoSEQ multiplex PCR; TCRdb's copy has only in-frame clones and lacks some. The sample lists 2.5 million or so clones, around nine tenths occurring once. The data are from a study of shared clonotypes between healthy human individuals. This CDR3 comprises 13 residues. Germline CDR1 is MDHEN and CDR2 is SYDVKM. Trimming removed 5 bases at V and 5 bases at J, with 13 bases between. The rearrangement links TRBV28 to TRBJ2-7; D gene unclear. Specimen: naive CD4+ T cells sorted from blood. Subset in this sample: CD45RA+ positively selected. The clonotype originates from a man aged 18 to 35 in good health. In DNA, the CDR3 is TGTGCCAGCAGTGAATCCGGACGGAACGAGCAGTACTTC. Translation: CASSESGRNEQYF.